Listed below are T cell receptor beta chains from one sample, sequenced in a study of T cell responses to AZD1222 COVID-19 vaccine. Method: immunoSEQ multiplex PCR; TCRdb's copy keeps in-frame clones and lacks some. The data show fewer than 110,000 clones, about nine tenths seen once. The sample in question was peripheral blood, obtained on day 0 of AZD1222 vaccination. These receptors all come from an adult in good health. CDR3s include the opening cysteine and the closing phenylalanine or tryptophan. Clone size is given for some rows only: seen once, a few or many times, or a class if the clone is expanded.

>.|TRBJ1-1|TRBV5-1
CASSLAGTVNTEAFF
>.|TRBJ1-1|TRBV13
CASSHVGGTVSEAFF
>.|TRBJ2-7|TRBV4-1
CASSQDPREFGYEQYF
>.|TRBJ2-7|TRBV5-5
CASSLTGTGLYEQYF
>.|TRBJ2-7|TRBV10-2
CASSMTVTYEQYF
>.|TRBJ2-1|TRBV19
CATTGTSGSFGAGEQFF
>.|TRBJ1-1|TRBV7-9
CASSPVGSTEAFF
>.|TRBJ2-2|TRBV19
CASSTPTSGRSGELFF
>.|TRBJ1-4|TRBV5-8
CASSLRGDRVKKLFF
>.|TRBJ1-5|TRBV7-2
CASSLGGGNQPQHF
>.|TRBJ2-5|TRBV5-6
CASSYLSVQETQYF
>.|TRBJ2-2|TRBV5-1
CASNYRLGDSGELFF
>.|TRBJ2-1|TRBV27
CASSLTGGLGNEQFF
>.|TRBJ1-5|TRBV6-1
CASSENGAAQNQPQHF
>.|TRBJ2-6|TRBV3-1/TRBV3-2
CASSSPAGLISGANVLTF
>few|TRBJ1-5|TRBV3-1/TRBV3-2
CASSLGRQNQPQHF
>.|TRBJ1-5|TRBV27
CASSPWGGANQPQHF
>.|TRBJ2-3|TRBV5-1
CASRGQSDTQYF
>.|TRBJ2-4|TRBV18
CASSPWTGAKNIQYF
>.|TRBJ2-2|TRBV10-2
CASSELPRGELFF
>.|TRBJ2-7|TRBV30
CAWSVDAKAQYF
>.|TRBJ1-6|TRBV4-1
CASSQDPRASSYNSPLHF
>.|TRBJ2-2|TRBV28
CASSPFSRSGELFF
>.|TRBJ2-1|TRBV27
CASSLSGSPYTYNEQFF
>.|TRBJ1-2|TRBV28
CASNAGQWVYGYTF
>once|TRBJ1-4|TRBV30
CAWSVGKSEKLFF
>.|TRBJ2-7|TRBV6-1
CASSERPSTGSYEQYF
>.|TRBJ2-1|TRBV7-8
CASSLEPGRGGGEQFF
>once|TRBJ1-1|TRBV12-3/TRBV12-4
CASSRGQNEAFF
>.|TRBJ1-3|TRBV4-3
CASSQEVDRGSGNTIYF
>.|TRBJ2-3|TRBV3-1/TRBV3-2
CASSQGLLAHTDTQYF
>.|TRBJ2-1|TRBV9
CASSVGQGKFF
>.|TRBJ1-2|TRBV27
CASSLNRALVGYGYTF
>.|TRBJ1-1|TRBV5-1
CASSLAEGTEAFF
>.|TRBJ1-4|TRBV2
CASSEGGVKEKLFF
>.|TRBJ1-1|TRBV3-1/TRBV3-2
CASSHGQMNTEAFF
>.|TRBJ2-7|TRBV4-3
CASSQRTGQGITYEQYF
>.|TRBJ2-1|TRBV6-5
CASSYAGTGALMRQFF
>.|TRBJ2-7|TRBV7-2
CASSYGLGTGYEQYF
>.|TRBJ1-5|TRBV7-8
CASSQGGAASNQPQHF
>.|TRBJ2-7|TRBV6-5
CASPGRGAEQYF
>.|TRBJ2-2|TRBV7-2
CASSLVGTGGRGELFF
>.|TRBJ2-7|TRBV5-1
CASSRTGGIYEQYF
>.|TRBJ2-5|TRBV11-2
CASSSPTGGRETQYF